The 15 T cell receptor beta chains in this list originate from one sample, sequenced in a study of identical twins. TCRdb called the 5' RACE reads again in MiXCR, with one record for every CDR3 protein. Found here are 540,000 or so distinct CDR3 sequences, around 22% of them singletons; the top ten hold around 0.5%. The data also belong to a second study, concerning yellow fever vaccine responses in identical twins.

The specimen was CD4+ T cells sorted from blood. The receptors derive from a woman in her late teens or twenties in good health.

This clonotype has a handful of counts. The chain joins TRBV6-1 to TRBJ1-4; D is uncertain. The CDR3 contains 15 residues. Germline CDR1 reads MNHNS; CDR2 reads SASEGT. Trimming stripped 6 bases from V and 5 bases from J, with 16 bases between. CDR3 nucleotides: TGTGCCAGCAGCCGTCGGGCAGTCCAGAATGAAAAACTGTTTTTT. Translation: CASSRRAVQNEKLFF.

With respect to this clonotype: A much larger clonotype is one base distant, so this may be a read error. The conserved phenylalanine or tryptophan normally closing the CDR3 is absent here, so this likely arose from a read error. V and J are TRBV6-1 and TRBJ2-5; D remains ambiguous. V was trimmed by 7 bases and J by 0 bases, leaving 9 bases between them. The CDR3 contains 13 residues. Germline-derived CDR1 and CDR2 are MNHNS and SASEGT. CDR3 DNA: TGTGCCAGCAAAAAGGATAACCAAGAGACCCAGTACCTC. The encoded protein is CASKKDNQETQYL.

V gene TRBV10-3 combines with J gene TRBJ2-3; TRBD1 is a possible D gene (6 bases). The CDR3 is 14 residues long. From germline, CDR1 is ENHRY and CDR2 SYGVKD. The V end lost 5 bases, the J end lost 2 bases, and 11 bases lay between the germline ends. The CDR3 nucleotides read TGTGCCATCAGTTCAGGGGTCTCCACAGATACGCAGTATTTT. It specifies CAISSGVSTDTQYF.

This chain connects TRBV6-2 or TRBV6-3 to TRBJ2-4, with 9 bases that match TRBD1. Losses at the gene ends were 0 bases for V and 4 bases for J; bases not matched to a gene: 13. Germline CDR1 reads MNHEY; CDR2 reads SVGEGT. CDR3 length: 19 amino acids. CDR3 sequence: CASSYSLVGTGTSKNIQYF. The CDR3 DNA follows: TGTGCCAGCAGTTACTCGCTAGTCGGGACAGGGACGTCGAAAAACATTCAGTACTTC.

This clonotype was seen at least ten times. The chain recombines TRBV28 with TRBJ2-1; 7 nucleotides match TRBD1. This CDR3 is built from 14 residues. Unmatched junction bases numbered 11, after V lost 8 bases and J lost 7 bases. Germline V gives CDR1 MDHEN, CDR2 SYDVKM. The CDR3 DNA sequence: TGTGCCAGCCAGGGACAGACCCTTGGGAATGAGCAGTTCTTC. Amino acids: CASQGQTLGNEQFF.

The chain uses TRBV11-3 and TRBJ1-1; a weak D match, TRBD1 (5 bases). V gave up 5 bases and J gave up 1 base, with 17 bases separating them. The germline CDR1 and CDR2 sequences are SGHNT and YENEEA. CDR3 length: 16 residues. The CDR3 nucleotides read TGTGCCAGCAGCCCAGGGAAGGGCTGGGGGAACACTGAAGCTTTCTTT. It yields the protein CASSPGKGWGNTEAFF.

This clonotype was found a few times. The chain employs TRBV10-3 and TRBJ2-3, with a tentative D call TRBD2 (5 bases). In germline, CDR1 is ENHRY, CDR2 SYGVKD. The V end lost 4 bases, the J end lost 4 bases, and 12 bases lay between the germline ends. The CDR3 loop spans 14 amino acids. CDR3 sequence (DNA): TGTGCCATCAGTGCGGGAAGGAAGGCAGATACGCAGTATTTT. This encodes CAISAGRKADTQYF.

This clonotype has a count of ten or more. The J gene is TRBJ2-7, the V gene TRBV10-3; D unclear. The CDR3 length is 15 residues. The V and J ends lost 6 bases and 8 bases respectively, with 23 bases between them. CDR1 ENHRY and CDR2 SYGVKD come from the germline V gene. The CDR3 bases are TGTGCCATCAGCCCTATTTATGACAACCTATTTCAGCAGTACTTC. Encoded protein: CAISPIYDNLFQQYF.

This clonotype was detected only a few times. The genes are TRBV20-1 and TRBJ2-1, with 7 bases aligning to TRBD1. CDR1 is DFQATT, CDR2 SNEGSKA, per germline (reference sequence). V was pared by 0 bases and J by 8 bases, with 1 base of the junction left unmatched. The CDR3 sequence is 12 residues long. The CDR3 sequence is CSARDQGDEQFF. The CDR3 DNA reads TGCAGTGCTAGAGATCAGGGGGATGAGCAGTTCTTC.

The chain joins TRBV5-6 to TRBJ2-1; the match to TRBD2 covers 8 bases. The V and J ends lost 0 bases and 7 bases, in that order; junction bases with no gene match: 6. The CDR3 is made up of 15 amino acids. The germline gives CDR1 SGHDT, CDR2 YYEEEE. CDR3 sequence reads: CASSLVAAGGNEQFF. The CDR3 DNA follows: TGTGCCAGCAGCTTGGTGGCCGCGGGGGGTAATGAGCAGTTCTTC.

This clonotype was counted a few times. The chain recombines TRBV20-1 with TRBJ2-3, with 7 bases lining up with TRBD2. The J segment lost 2 bases and the V segment lost 5 bases, leaving 4 bases of the junction unmatched. The length of the CDR3 is 13 residues. Germline V gene lookup returns CDR1 DFQATT and CDR2 SNEGSKA (reference sequence). The CDR3: CSASGTNTDTQYF. The CDR3 DNA sequence: TGCAGTGCTTCCGGGACTAACACAGATACGCAGTATTTT.

This clonotype was observed a handful of times. This CDR3 is CSTRDRLNNEQFF. CDR3 bases: TGCAGCACCCGGGACCGATTAAACAATGAGCAGTTCTTC. This sequence joins TRBV29-1 and TRBJ2-1; TRBD1 or TRBD2 may be the D gene (5 bases each). V was pared by 8 bases and J by 5 bases, with 16 bases between. The CDR3 is made up of 13 amino acids. The germline V gene encodes CDR1 SQVTM and CDR2 ANQGSEA.

The chain recombines TRBV28 with TRBJ2-3; 7 positions match TRBD2. The germline V gene has CDR1 MDHEN and CDR2 SYDVKM. The ends lost 3 bases at V and 5 bases at J; junction bases unmatched: 11. This CDR3 region has 16 residues. CDR3 residues: CASSFPSAREGDTQYF. CDR3 bases: TGTGCCAGCAGTTTCCCTTCAGCCAGGGAGGGAGATACGCAGTATTTT.

V and J are TRBV27 and TRBJ2-3, with 7 bases lining up with TRBD1. The trim removed 5 bases at V and 1 base at J, leaving 12 bases unmatched. This CDR3 region has 17 residues. CDR1 is MNHEY, CDR2 SMNVEV, per germline (reference sequence). The CDR3 loop reads CASSPKFRGTGTDTQYF. Written as DNA, the CDR3 is TGTGCCAGCAGTCCCAAATTCAGGGGGACGGGCACAGATACGCAGTATTTT.

The genes are TRBV18 and TRBJ2-7; 7 bases match TRBD2. CDR1 KGHSH and CDR2 LQKENI come from the germline V gene. The ends lost 5 bases at V and 3 bases at J; junction bases unmatched: 10. CDR3 length: 15 amino acids. Here the CDR3 reads CASSTFGTKNYEQYF. The CDR3 nucleotides read TGTGCCAGCTCAACCTTCGGGACTAAGAACTACGAGCAGTACTTC. Filled out from reference TRBV18 and TRBJ2-7, the complete variable domain reads NAGVMQNPRHLVRRRGQEARLRCSPMKGHSHVYWYRQLPEEGLKFMVYLQKENIIDESGMPKERFSAEFPKEGPSILRIQQVVRGDSAAYFCASSTFGTKNYEQYFGPGTRLTVT.